These 18 T cell receptor beta chains originate from one sample sequenced in a study of CD8 T cells in Susac syndrome. Reverse transcription of 0.5 to 1 ug RNA was performed with random hexamers. Each CDR3 protein gets one entry after TCRdb re-called the immunoSEQ multiplex PCR reads with MiXCR. The sample has a few hundred thousand distinct CDR3 sequences; about 94% are singletons. Sequencing was performed on CD4+ T cells from PBMCs. The source of these receptors is a human donor with Susac syndrome.

The chain uses TRBV6-2 or TRBV6-3 and TRBJ2-3; possibly TRBD2 for D (5 bases). V lost 2 bases, J lost 4 bases, and 13 bases lay in between. Germline V gene data show CDR1 as MNHEY and CDR2 as SVGEGT. The CDR3 spans 15 residues. The CDR3 loop reads CASSYRASRSDTQYF. The CDR3, as DNA: TGTGCCAGCAGTTACAGGGCTAGCCGTTCAGATACGCAGTATTTT.

This clonotype was counted a single time. V usage is TRBV5-1 and J usage is TRBJ1-6; TRBD1 matches at 8 bases. The CDR3 is 13 residues long. V shed 5 bases, J shed 10 bases, and the junction held 5 bases outside the gene matches. Looked up from germline, CDR1 is SGHRS and CDR2 is YFSETQ. The CDR3 DNA is TGCGCCAGCAGATCGACAGGGGTCTCACCCCTCCACTTT. Its translation: CASRSTGVSPLHF.

This chain joins TRBV2 and TRBJ2-2; 8 bases agree with TRBD2. Germline assignment: CDR1 SNHLY and CDR2 FYNNEI. Trimming took 8 bases from V and 5 from J; bases not matched to a gene: 10. CDR3 length: 15 amino acids. DNA of the CDR3: TGTGCCAGCCAACCTCGGGGGGGCTGGACCGGGGAGCTGTTTTTT. It is translated as CASQPRGGWTGELFF.

This chain uses TRBV28 with TRBJ2-1; 7 nucleotides align to TRBD1. There are 18 residues in the CDR3. CDR1 and CDR2 from the germline V gene are MDHEN and SYDVKM. Losses at the gene ends were 5 bases for V and 0 bases for J; bases not matched to a gene: 13. The DNA of the CDR3 is TGTGCCAGCAGTCATTACCCCCTACAGGGGAGCTCCTACAATGAGCAGTTCTTC. This encodes CASSHYPLQGSSYNEQFF.

The chain employs TRBV20-1 and TRBJ2-3, with 10 positions matching TRBD2. J was trimmed by 1 base and V by 5 bases; bases with no gene match: 3. Germline loops: CDR1 DFQATT, CDR2 SNEGSKA (reference sequence). The CDR3 is made up of 14 amino acids. CDR3 in DNA: TGCAGTGCTCCCCTAGCGGGGGGCACAGATACGCAGTATTTT. Its protein product is CSAPLAGGTDTQYF.

The count of this clonotype is one. CDR3 in DNA: TGCGCCAGCAGCCAAGATGCCGGGGTCTACAATGAGCAGTTCTTC. Amino acids: CASSQDAGVYNEQFF. J is TRBJ2-1 and V is TRBV4-3; TRBD2 is a possible D gene (5 bases). V lost 0 bases and J 3 bases, leaving 9 bases between the germline ends. CDR3 length: 15 residues. Looked up from germline, CDR1 is LGHNA and CDR2 is YSLEER.

This clonotype has only one observation. This CDR3 reads CAGRQGAVWGTEAFF. As DNA, the CDR3 is TGTGCCGGACGGCAGGGGGCTGTGTGGGGAACTGAAGCTTTCTTT. V is TRBV30 and J is TRBJ1-1; TRBD1 matches 8 bases. Germline assignment: CDR1 GTSNPN and CDR2 SVGIG (reference sequence). This CDR3 has 15 residues. The V gene end was trimmed by 8 bases and the J gene end by 5 bases; junction bases not matched to a gene: 16.

V and J are TRBV6-5 and TRBJ2-7; 7 nucleotides align to TRBD1. This CDR3 comprises 14 residues. Germline values: CDR1 MNHEY, CDR2 SVGAGI. V was pared by 6 bases and J by 3 bases, with 8 bases of the junction left unmatched. The CDR3 here is CASRSGTENYEQYF. In DNA form, the CDR3 reads TGTGCCAGCAGGTCCGGGACAGAGAACTACGAGCAGTACTTC.

A few counts support this clonotype. The J gene is TRBJ1-5, the V gene TRBV7-9; no reliable D call. Germline V gene data show CDR1 as SEHNR and CDR2 as FQNEAQ (reference sequence). The CDR3 has 15 residues. V lost 1 base, J lost 3 bases, and 10 bases lay in between. The CDR3 loop reads CASSLGGSSNQPQHF. The CDR3 bases are TGTGCCAGCAGCTTAGGTGGCAGCTCCAATCAGCCCCAGCATTTT.

The chain has TRBV5-1 and TRBJ2-1; no definite D call. Deletions cut 0 bases from V and 0 bases from J, with 7 bases between. The germline V gene encodes CDR1 SGHRS and CDR2 YFSETQ. This CDR3 is built from 15 residues. In DNA form, the CDR3 reads TGCGCCAGCAGCTTGGCCCACAACTCCTACAATGAGCAGTTCTTC. It encodes CASSLAHNSYNEQFF. The variable domain in full, with the rest retrieved from reference TRBV5-1 and TRBJ2-1, is KAGVTQTPRYLIKTRGQQVTLSCSPISGHRSVSWYQQTPGQGLQFLFEYFSETQRNKGNFPGRFSGRQFSNSRSEMNVSTLELGDSALYLCASSLAHNSYNEQFFGPGTRLTVL.

This clonotype has a single count. The V and J genes are TRBV11-2 and TRBJ2-5, with D tentatively TRBD1 (6 bases). The germline V gene has CDR1 SGHAT and CDR2 FQNNGV. The CDR3 extends over 15 amino acids. V was trimmed by 1 base and J by 0 bases, leaving 9 bases between them. CDR3 sequence (DNA): TGTGCCAGCAGCTTAGCTGGACAGAACCAAGAGACCCAGTACTTC. Translated, it gives CASSLAGQNQETQYF.

V and J are TRBV20-1 and TRBJ2-5; 7 bases are a match to TRBD2. J was trimmed by 1 base and V by 3 bases; bases with no gene match: 5. The germline V gene has CDR1 DFQATT and CDR2 SNEGSKA (reference sequence). This CDR3 is built from 14 residues. The CDR3 DNA sequence: TGCAGTGCTAGTGGGAGGGCCTCCCAAGAGACCCAGTACTTC. Amino acids: CSASGRASQETQYF.

V gene TRBV30 combines with J gene TRBJ2-5, with 11 bases matching TRBD1. Per the germline V gene, CDR1 is GTSNPN and CDR2 is SVGIG (reference sequence). The CDR3 runs to 14 residues. V lost 3 bases to trimming and J lost 4 bases; unmatched junction nucleotides: 4. In DNA, the CDR3 is TGTGCCTGGAGGGGCGGGACAGGGGGAGAGACCCAGTACTTC. Protein sequence: CAWRGGTGGETQYF.

The J gene is TRBJ2-1, the V gene TRBV27; TRBD2 agrees at 8 bases. This CDR3 is 14 amino acids long. Looked up from germline, CDR1 is MNHEY and CDR2 is SMNVEV (reference sequence). The V and J ends lost 8 bases and 8 bases, in that order; junction bases with no gene match: 11. CDR3 nucleotide sequence: TGTGCCAGCTGCTTCCGGGGGGGGACCGATGAGCAGTTCTTC. Translated, it gives CASCFRGGTDEQFF.

This chain joins TRBV14 and TRBJ2-1, with a weak D call TRBD2 (6 bases). Germline loops: CDR1 SGHDN, CDR2 FVKESK. The length of the CDR3 is 19 residues. V shed 1 base and J shed 7 bases, with 26 bases lying between them. The CDR3 sequence is CASSQGTRGSYLTPNEQFF. CDR3 sequence (DNA): TGTGCCAGCAGCCAAGGGACGCGGGGCAGCTATCTGACTCCTAATGAGCAGTTCTTC.

The chain has TRBV15 and TRBJ2-5, with 7 bases that match TRBD1. Trimming removed 8 bases from V and 1 base from J; junction bases left unmatched: 7. Germline loops: CDR1 LNHNV, CDR2 YYDKDF (reference sequence). The CDR3 consists of 14 residues. The DNA of the CDR3 is TGTGCCACCGCGTCACGGGACAGCCAAGAGACCCAGTACTTC. This sequence encodes CATASRDSQETQYF.

DNA for the CDR3: TGTGCCAGCAGGCCGGCCCCCGGGACAGGGGCCTCCTACGAGCAGTACTTC. As protein: CASRPAPGTGASYEQYF. V usage is TRBV7-2 and J usage is TRBJ2-7; 10 bases map to TRBD1. The germline CDR1 and CDR2 sequences are SGHTA and FQGNSA. The CDR3 sequence is 17 residues long. The junction had 11 bases not matched to a gene; V was cut back by 6 bases and J by 0 bases.

This clonotype was detected only once. J is TRBJ1-5 and V is TRBV30; unclear D gene. Trimming left V 2 bases short and J 2 bases short, with 13 bases between. The germline CDR1 and CDR2 sequences are GTSNPN and SVGIG (reference sequence). The CDR3 contains 15 residues. The CDR3 is CAWSMQAAGNQPQHF. The CDR3 DNA follows: TGTGCCTGGAGTATGCAGGCCGCGGGCAATCAGCCCCAGCATTTT.